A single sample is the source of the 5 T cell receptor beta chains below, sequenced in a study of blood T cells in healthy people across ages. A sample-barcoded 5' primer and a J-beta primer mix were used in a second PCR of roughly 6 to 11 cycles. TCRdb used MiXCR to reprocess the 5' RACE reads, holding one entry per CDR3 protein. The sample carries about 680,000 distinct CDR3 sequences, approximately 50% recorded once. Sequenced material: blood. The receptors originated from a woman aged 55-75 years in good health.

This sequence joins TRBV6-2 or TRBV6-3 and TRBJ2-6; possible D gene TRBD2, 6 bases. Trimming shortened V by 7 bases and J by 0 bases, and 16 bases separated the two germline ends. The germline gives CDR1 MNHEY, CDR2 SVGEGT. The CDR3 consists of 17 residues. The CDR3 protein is CASNALGRSSGANVLTF. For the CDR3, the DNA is TGTGCCAGCAACGCTTTGGGGAGGAGCTCTGGGGCCAACGTCCTGACTTTC.

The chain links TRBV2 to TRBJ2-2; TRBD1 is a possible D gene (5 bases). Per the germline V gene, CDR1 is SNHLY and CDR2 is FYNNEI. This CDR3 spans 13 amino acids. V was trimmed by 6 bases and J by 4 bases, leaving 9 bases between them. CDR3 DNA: TGTGCCAGCAGGCAGGGTCCCACCGGGGAGCTGTTTTTT. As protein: CASRQGPTGELFF.

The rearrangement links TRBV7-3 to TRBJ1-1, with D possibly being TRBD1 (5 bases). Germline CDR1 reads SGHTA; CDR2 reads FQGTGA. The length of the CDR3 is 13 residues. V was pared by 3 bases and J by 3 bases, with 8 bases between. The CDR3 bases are TGTGCCAGCAGCTTCAGGGATTACACTGAAGCTTTCTTT. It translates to CASSFRDYTEAFF.

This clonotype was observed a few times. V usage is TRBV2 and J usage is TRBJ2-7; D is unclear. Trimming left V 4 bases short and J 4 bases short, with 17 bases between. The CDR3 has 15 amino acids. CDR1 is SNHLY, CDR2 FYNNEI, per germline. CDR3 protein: CASSAALAEIYEQYF. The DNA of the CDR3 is TGTGCCAGCAGTGCCGCTCTGGCGGAGATTTACGAGCAGTACTTC.

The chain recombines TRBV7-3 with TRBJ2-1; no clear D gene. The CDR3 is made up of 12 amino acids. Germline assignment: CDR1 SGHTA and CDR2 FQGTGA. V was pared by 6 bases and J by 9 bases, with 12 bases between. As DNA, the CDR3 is TGTGCCAGCAGGATTAACTTGGGTGAGCAGTTCTTC. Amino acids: CASRINLGEQFF.